Listed below are T cell receptor beta chains from one sample, sequenced in a study of CD8 T cells in Susac syndrome. One entry per CDR3 protein, called by TCRdb with MiXCR from the immunoSEQ multiplex PCR reads. The sample consists of approximately 130,000 distinct CDR3 sequences, about 90% of them appearing once. Sequenced sample: CD8+ T cells from PBMCs. These receptor sequences come from a human donor with multiple sclerosis. Each CDR3 is given with its conserved first and last residue. The D gene is left open where the match is weak. Where a row states a size, it is once, few, many or the class of an expanded clone; other rows omit it.

v_call: TRBV29-1; cdr3_length: 13; j_call: TRBJ2-7; d_call: TRBD2; clone_size: .; cdr3_nt: TGCAGCGTGGGAGGGCCCTTGGGCTACGAGCAGTACTTC; cdr3_aa: CSVGGPLGYEQYF
v_call: TRBV13; cdr3_length: 16; j_call: TRBJ2-3; d_call: TRBD2; clone_size: .; cdr3_nt: TGTGCCAGCAGCTTAGGACTAGCGGGAGTTACAGATACGCAGTATTTT; cdr3_aa: CASSLGLAGVTDTQYF
v_call: TRBV6-6; cdr3_length: 16; j_call: TRBJ2-2; d_call: .; clone_size: .; cdr3_nt: TGTGCCAGCAGTTACTGGGCAGGGCAACCCGCCGGGGAGCTGTTTTTT; cdr3_aa: CASSYWAGQPAGELFF
v_call: TRBV7-9; cdr3_length: 15; j_call: TRBJ2-7; d_call: TRBD2; clone_size: once; cdr3_nt: TGTGCCAGCGGACTAGCGGGAGAGTCAGGCTACGAGCAGTACTTC; cdr3_aa: CASGLAGESGYEQYF
v_call: TRBV6-5; cdr3_length: 12; j_call: TRBJ1-3; d_call: .; clone_size: .; cdr3_nt: TGTGCCAGCGGGGAAGAGGGAAACACCATATATTTT; cdr3_aa: CASGEEGNTIYF
v_call: TRBV20-1; cdr3_length: 14; j_call: TRBJ1-3; d_call: .; clone_size: .; cdr3_nt: TGCAGTGCTAGAGAAGAAGGTGGTGGAAACACCATATATTTT; cdr3_aa: CSAREEGGGNTIYF
v_call: TRBV5-6; cdr3_length: 15; j_call: TRBJ1-5; d_call: .; clone_size: once; cdr3_nt: TGTGCCAGCAGCTGGTCTGGAGGGCTCGATCAGCCCCAGCATTTT; cdr3_aa: CASSWSGGLDQPQHF
v_call: TRBV20-1; cdr3_length: 12; j_call: TRBJ2-7; d_call: .; clone_size: .; cdr3_nt: TGCAGTGCTAGAGACTCTCTCTACGAGCAGTACTTC; cdr3_aa: CSARDSLYEQYF
v_call: TRBV2; cdr3_length: 16; j_call: TRBJ2-3; d_call: TRBD1; clone_size: .; cdr3_nt: TGTGCCAGCAGTGAATTGGGACAGGGTCTAACAGATACGCAGTATTTT; cdr3_aa: CASSELGQGLTDTQYF
v_call: TRBV2; cdr3_length: 14; j_call: TRBJ2-1; d_call: .; clone_size: .; cdr3_nt: TGTGCCAGCAGTGAGACACTAGCCTACAATGAGCAGTTCTTC; cdr3_aa: CASSETLAYNEQFF
v_call: TRBV4-2; cdr3_length: 17; j_call: TRBJ2-3; d_call: .; clone_size: .; cdr3_nt: TGTGCCAGCAGCCAAGATAGGGCTAGGGTGGGCACAGATACGCAGTATTTT; cdr3_aa: CASSQDRARVGTDTQYF
v_call: TRBV30; cdr3_length: 16; j_call: TRBJ2-7; d_call: TRBD2; clone_size: .; cdr3_nt: TGTGCCTGGAGTGTAAACCCCCTAGCGGGGCTGAGCGAGCAGTACTTC; cdr3_aa: CAWSVNPLAGLSEQYF
v_call: TRBV27; cdr3_length: 16; j_call: TRBJ2-3; d_call: .; clone_size: .; cdr3_nt: TGTGCCAGCAGTCCCCTCGGACCCGGCCCCGCGGATACGCAGTATTTT; cdr3_aa: CASSPLGPGPADTQYF
v_call: TRBV12-3/TRBV12-4; cdr3_length: 17; j_call: TRBJ1-5; d_call: .; clone_size: .; cdr3_nt: TGTGCCAGCAGCCCAACAACCCGAGGGGATCTCCGGGGGCCCCAGCATTTT; cdr3_aa: CASSPTTRGDLRGPQHF
v_call: TRBV7-9; cdr3_length: 15; j_call: TRBJ2-3; d_call: TRBD1; clone_size: .; cdr3_nt: TGTGCCAGCAGCTGGCTGACAGGGGTGGCAGATACGCAGTATTTT; cdr3_aa: CASSWLTGVADTQYF
v_call: TRBV2; cdr3_length: 18; j_call: TRBJ2-5; d_call: TRBD2; clone_size: .; cdr3_nt: TGTGCCAGCAGAAGTGATGGGTGGGGTCTTAGCGGGAGCGAGACCCAGTACTTC; cdr3_aa: CASRSDGWGLSGSETQYF
v_call: TRBV6-5; cdr3_length: 15; j_call: TRBJ1-1; d_call: .; clone_size: once; cdr3_nt: TGTGCCAGCAGTTACTCCGAGGCCGCCTACACTGAAGCTTTCTTT; cdr3_aa: CASSYSEAAYTEAFF
v_call: TRBV7-9; cdr3_length: 16; j_call: TRBJ2-2; d_call: TRBD1; clone_size: few; cdr3_nt: TGTGCCAGCAGCTTAACCGGGACAGTTCCTCCCGGGGAGCTGTTTTTT; cdr3_aa: CASSLTGTVPPGELFF
v_call: TRBV30; cdr3_length: 13; j_call: TRBJ1-1; d_call: .; clone_size: .; cdr3_nt: TGTGCCTGGAGTGTACTAAGGAGCACTGAAGCTTTCTTT; cdr3_aa: CAWSVLRSTEAFF
v_call: TRBV28; cdr3_length: 13; j_call: TRBJ1-1; d_call: TRBD1; clone_size: .; cdr3_nt: TGTGCCAGTGATTTGGCAGGGGGCACTGAAGCTTTCTTT; cdr3_aa: CASDLAGGTEAFF
v_call: TRBV7-9; cdr3_length: 16; j_call: TRBJ1-2; d_call: .; clone_size: .; cdr3_nt: TGTGCCAGCAGCTCGGCTTCTCCGGGACCTCCGTATGGCTACACCTTC; cdr3_aa: CASSSASPGPPYGYTF
v_call: TRBV12-3/TRBV12-4; cdr3_length: 15; j_call: TRBJ2-1; d_call: .; clone_size: once; cdr3_nt: TGTGCCAGCAGAACCTCGGCAAGACTCTACAATGAGCAGTTCTTC; cdr3_aa: CASRTSARLYNEQFF
v_call: TRBV12-3/TRBV12-4; cdr3_length: 16; j_call: TRBJ1-2; d_call: .; clone_size: .; cdr3_nt: TGTGCCAGCAGCGGCCTACCCCCGGACAGCATTTATGGCTACACCTTC; cdr3_aa: CASSGLPPDSIYGYTF
v_call: TRBV6-5; cdr3_length: 14; j_call: TRBJ1-1; d_call: .; clone_size: .; cdr3_nt: TGTGCCAGCAGTTACTCCCTAGGAGGCACTGAAGCTTTCTTT; cdr3_aa: CASSYSLGGTEAFF
v_call: TRBV19; cdr3_length: 13; j_call: TRBJ1-5; d_call: .; clone_size: .; cdr3_nt: TGTGCCAGTAGTAGGGGGTGGGATCAGCCCCAGCATTTT; cdr3_aa: CASSRGWDQPQHF
v_call: TRBV6-2/TRBV6-3; cdr3_length: 15; j_call: TRBJ1-5; d_call: .; clone_size: .; cdr3_nt: TGTGCCAGCAGTCCGACAGGCCGGACCACTCAGCCCCAGCATTTT; cdr3_aa: CASSPTGRTTQPQHF
v_call: TRBV27; cdr3_length: 13; j_call: TRBJ2-2; d_call: .; clone_size: .; cdr3_nt: TGTGCCAGCAGTTACTGGGGGTCCGGGGAGCTGTTTTTT; cdr3_aa: CASSYWGSGELFF
v_call: TRBV3-1; cdr3_length: 15; j_call: TRBJ2-7; d_call: .; clone_size: .; cdr3_nt: TGTGCCAGCAGCCAAGAGGGATTGTGGGGAAATGAGCAGTACTTC; cdr3_aa: CASSQEGLWGNEQYF